This TCR beta chain appears in the sequencing data of a study of blood T cell repertoires in COVID-19. Across the study: From T cells, B-cell-depleted T cells, or PBMCs came the material, which was cDNA or gDNA.

This clone appeared a few times. Original handling: Reference gene primer amplification gave nucleated cell count estimates. TCRdb's table, derived via immunoSEQ multiplex PCR, lists solely in-frame clones and lacks some. Clone size and the V and J calls come from that table; the DNA yielded D and trimming. The sample gives over 150,000 clones, 85% to 95% of which show up once; 0.53% is in the top ten. The sequence came from a middle-aged man with acute or convalescent COVID-19. Specimen: peripheral blood.

CDR3 DNA sequence: TGCAGCGTCCTACTGCTTGGACAGGGGGCAGGTGATACGCAGTATTTT. Its translation is CSVLLLGQGAGDTQYF. The chain joins TRBV29-1 to TRBJ2-3; TRBD1 matches at 11 bases. Germline loops: CDR1 SQVTM, CDR2 ANQGSEA. CDR3 length equals 16 residues. The junction had 14 bases not matched to a gene; V was cut back by 6 bases and J by 6 bases.